This T cell receptor (beta chain) stems from a study of cytomegalovirus exposure and HLA in healthy donors. Background on the study: As an earlier analysis found, about 200 million T cells yielded about 120 million unique TCR beta sequences.

Germline V gene lookup returns CDR1 LNHDA and CDR2 SQIVND (reference sequence). V lost 6 bases, J lost 5 bases, and 6 bases stayed unmatched. This CDR3 has 13 amino acids. PCR amplification relied on 60 Vbeta primers (plus 13 Jbeta primers). The repertoire was sequenced with immunoSEQ multiplex PCR; TCRdb's copy has only in-frame clones and lacks some. The sample has 150,000 or so clones, approximately 72% seen once; the top ten hold 2% to 3%. This clone was found a few times. V gene TRBV19 combines with J gene TRBJ1-2; 7 bases line up with TRBD1. The TCR sequence derives from a human donor in good health. Sequencing was done on a sample of PBMCs. The CDR3 sequence is CASRIQGSYGYTF. The CDR3 region has the DNA TGTGCCAGTAGAATACAGGGGTCTTATGGCTACACCTTC.